This record looks at one TCR beta chain sequence and its context. The CDR3 is 13 residues long. The V and J ends lost 5 bases and 1 base respectively, with 8 bases between them. Germline values: CDR1 MDHEN, CDR2 SYDVKM. Time point noted: 2014-2015 season, pre-vaccination. The entry originates in a study of follicular helper T cells after annual influenza vaccination. The data were produced by immunoSEQ multiplex PCR, yet TCRdb's version contains in-frame clones alone and is incomplete. The data contain 10,000 or so clones, roughly 80% of them singletons. This chain joins TRBV28 and TRBJ1-1; D might be TRBD1 (6 bases). This specimen was CXCR5- memory CD4+ T cells sorted from blood, taken on the day of influenza vaccination. This receptor was identified in an adult who received the influenza vaccine. CDR3 sequence (DNA): TGTGCCAGCAGTGAGGGACAGAACACTGAAGCTTTCTTT. This codes for CASSEGQNTEAFF. Full variable domain (missing parts from reference TRBV28 and TRBJ1-1): DVKVTQSSRYLVKRTGEKVFLECVQDMDHENMFWYRQDPGLGLRLIYFSYDVKMKEKGDIPEGYSVSREKKERFSLILESASTNQTSMYLCASSEGQNTEAFFGQGTRLTVV.